These 21 T cell receptor beta chains came from one sample sequenced in a study of vaccination and CD4 T cells after COVID-19. The Oncomine TCR Beta short-read assay was applied to DNA of cultured CD4+ T cells. MiXCR, applied by TCRdb to the PCR reads, yields one record per CDR3 protein. The sample has fewer than 30,000 distinct CDR3 sequences, less than 60% seen once. Documented treatment: approximately 9-day PBMC culture with coronavirus spike peptide pools or control peptides (ViraFEST assay). These TCRs are of unknown antigen specificity. Sequenced here: CD4+ T cells from blood, cultured in vitro, sampled before SARS-CoV-2 vaccination. The receptors derive from a human donor who received a COVID-19 vaccine.

The chain has TRBV5-1 and TRBJ1-5; 7 nucleotides match TRBD1. The CDR3 is 16 residues long. V dropped 4 bases and J dropped 7; count of bases not matched to a gene: 14. The germline gives CDR1 SGHRS, CDR2 YFSETQ. As DNA, the CDR3 is TGCGCCAGCAGCCCTTCAGGAGGGGGCCTGGGGCAGCCCCAGCATTTT. Translated, it gives CASSPSGGGLGQPQHF.

The table lists this clonotype with a few counts. The CDR3 spells CASSFQGAVDYGYTF. The CDR3 DNA reads as TGTGCCAGCAGTTTTCAGGGGGCTGTCGACTATGGCTACACCTTC. The chain couples TRBV12-3 or TRBV12-4 to TRBJ1-2, with 8 bases matching TRBD1. J gave up 3 bases and V 3 bases, and 6 bases lay outside the gene matches. The CDR3 has 15 residues.

The chain carries TRBV20-1 and TRBJ1-1; 7 positions agree with TRBD1. With 0 bases clipped from V and 4 bases from J, the junction kept 20 bases outside the gene matches. Per the germline V gene, CDR1 is DFQATT and CDR2 is SNEGSKA (reference sequence). CDR3 size: 19 residues. The CDR3 nucleotides are TGCAGTGCTAGAGATTGGACCTCAGGGGGGCTTGGGGATACCACTGAAGCTTTCTTT. Its translation: CSARDWTSGGLGDTTEAFF.

This clonotype appeared a few times. This chain links TRBV20-1 with TRBJ2-3; TRBD2 aligns across 12 bases. This CDR3 has 15 amino acids. Germline trimming cut 3 bases from V and 4 bases from J; bases unmatched to any gene: 5. Germline CDR1 reads DFQATT; CDR2 reads SNEGSKA (reference sequence). CDR3 amino acids: CSASASGGAADTQYF. The CDR3 DNA is TGCAGTGCTAGCGCTAGCGGGGGGGCGGCAGATACGCAGTATTTT.

This chain connects TRBV20-1 to TRBJ2-3; D may correspond to TRBD1 or TRBD2 (5 bases each). CDR3 length: 17 amino acids. Germline CDR1 and CDR2: DFQATT and SNEGSKA (reference sequence). V lost 1 base to trimming and J lost 8 bases, with 25 bases between them. The CDR3 loop reads CSARANSVAVPRVTQYF. The CDR3 region has the DNA TGCAGTGCTAGAGCCAATAGCGTGGCCGTTCCCAGGGTTACGCAGTATTTT.

This chain connects TRBV19 to TRBJ1-5; D is possibly TRBD1 (5 bases). CDR1 is LNHDA and CDR2 is SQIVND in the germline V gene (reference sequence). V was trimmed by 0 bases and J by 2 bases, leaving 14 bases between them. The length of the CDR3 is 17 residues. CDR3 sequence reads: CASSIEAREWGNQPQHF. The CDR3 nucleotides are TGTGCCAGTAGTATAGAGGCCAGGGAATGGGGCAATCAGCCCCAGCATTTT.

This clonotype was seen more than once but under ten times. The rearrangement uses TRBV20-1 and TRBJ1-5, with D unclear. The CDR3 is 13 amino acids. V gave up 5 bases and J gave up 1 base, with 9 bases separating them. The germline gives CDR1 DFQATT, CDR2 SNEGSKA (reference sequence). The CDR3 loop is CSASELSNQPQHF. CDR3 DNA: TGCAGTGCTTCCGAGCTCAGCAATCAGCCCCAGCATTTT.

The V call is TRBV6-1, the J call TRBJ2-2, with 11 bases fitting TRBD2. J gave up 0 bases and V 7 bases, and 4 bases lay outside the gene matches. Per germline, CDR1 MNHNS and CDR2 SASEGT. CDR3 length equals 16 residues. Here the CDR3 reads CASTPSGGSNTGELFF. CDR3 coding DNA: TGTGCCAGCACCCCTAGCGGGGGGTCGAACACCGGGGAGCTGTTTTTT.

This chain connects TRBV20-1 to TRBJ2-2; TRBD2 aligns across 8 bases. CDR1 and CDR2 from the germline V gene are DFQATT and SNEGSKA (reference sequence). V was clipped by 0 bases and J by 2 bases; unmatched bases: 2. The CDR3 covers 15 residues. CDR3 region: CSAREAGGNTGELFF. The CDR3 DNA follows: TGCAGTGCTAGAGAGGCGGGGGGCAACACCGGGGAGCTGTTTTTT.

This clonotype has only a few counts. The chain joins TRBV12-3 or TRBV12-4 to TRBJ2-3; the match to TRBD2 covers 8 bases. The V and J ends lost 2 bases and 2 bases, in that order; junction bases with no gene match: 9. The CDR3 is 17 amino acids. For the CDR3, the DNA is TGTGCCAGCAGTTTATTGCACGGCGGGGGGTTCACAGATACGCAGTATTTT. This encodes CASSLLHGGGFTDTQYF.

This clonotype was seen a handful of times. The V gene is TRBV20-1, the J gene TRBJ2-3, with 10 bases aligning to TRBD2. The CDR3 covers 18 residues. The germline V gene has CDR1 DFQATT and CDR2 SNEGSKA (reference sequence). V dropped 6 bases and J dropped 4; count of bases not matched to a gene: 19. CDR3 in DNA: TGCAGTGCCCCGAGGGTGAGCGGGGGGGCTATTTTGGCAGATACGCAGTATTTT. Its translation: CSAPRVSGGAILADTQYF.

This clonotype was detected only once. This chain links TRBV10-2 with TRBJ1-5; D may be TRBD1 (5 bases). Germline-derived CDR1 and CDR2 are WSHSY and SAAADI. CDR3 length: 17 residues. The V gene lost 0 bases and the J gene lost 4 bases, with 16 bases spanning the gap. In DNA form, the CDR3 reads TGCGCCAGCAGTGAGTCGAGGGGCAGGGTGAGGAATCAGCCCCAGCATTTT. It translates to CASSESRGRVRNQPQHF.

This clonotype was detected only a few times. This CDR3 reads CASSESGTGAGYTF. CDR3 nucleotides: TGCGCCAGCAGTGAGTCCGGAACAGGGGCTGGCTACACCTTC. The V call is TRBV10-1, the J call TRBJ1-2; 7 bases are shared with TRBD1. This CDR3 spans 14 amino acids. After removal of 0 bases from V and 7 bases from J, the junction contained 5 bases not matched to a gene. Germline V gene lookup returns CDR1 WNHNN and CDR2 SYGVQD (reference sequence).

The sample holds one count of this clonotype. The V and J genes are TRBV7-9 and TRBJ2-1, with D perhaps TRBD2 (6 bases). This CDR3 has 14 residues. Trimming cost V 5 bases and J 0 bases, with 8 bases left between them. The V gene's germline CDR1 is SEHNR and CDR2 FQNEAQ (reference sequence). CDR3 sequence reads: CASSRDFSYNEQFF. CDR3 DNA sequence: TGTGCCAGCAGCCGGGACTTCTCCTACAATGAGCAGTTCTTC.

This clonotype was seen a handful of times. V gene TRBV6-1 combines with J gene TRBJ1-2; TRBD1 agrees at 11 bases. Germline lookup yields CDR1 MNHNS and CDR2 SASEGT. Unmatched junction bases numbered 10, after V lost 10 bases and J lost 3 bases. The CDR3 contains 15 residues. The CDR3 DNA sequence: TGTGCCACCAAAGTGGGGACAGGGGGAGACTATGGCTACACCTTC. It codes for CATKVGTGGDYGYTF.

The rearrangement joins TRBV2 to TRBJ2-5, with D hard to call. This CDR3 is 12 amino acids long. V dropped 7 bases and J dropped 0 bases, with 6 bases sitting between them. The germline CDR1 and CDR2 sequences are SNHLY and FYNNEI. CDR3 loop: CASKGYQETQYF. CDR3 nucleotides: TGTGCCAGCAAGGGTTACCAAGAGACCCAGTACTTC. Full variable domain (missing parts from reference TRBV2 and TRBJ2-5): EPEVTQTPSHQVTQMGQEVILRCVPISNHLYFYWYRQILGQKVEFLVSFYNNEISEKSEIFDDQFSVERPDGSNFTLKIRSTKLEDSAMYFCASKGYQETQYFGPGTRLLVL.

The rearrangement links TRBV20-1 to TRBJ1-1, with D hard to call. In germline, CDR1 is DFQATT, CDR2 SNEGSKA (reference sequence). The CDR3 extends over 11 amino acids. The V end lost 5 bases, the J end lost 8 bases, and 12 bases lay between the germline ends. The CDR3, as DNA: TGCAGTGCTCCGGACGGAGACGAAGCTTTCTTT. Protein product: CSAPDGDEAFF.

A few counts support this clonotype. CDR3 sequence: CASTRTGAMDNSPLHF. The CDR3 region has the DNA TGTGCCAGTACTCGGACAGGGGCCATGGATAATTCACCCCTCCACTTT. The chain uses TRBV19 and TRBJ1-6; 9 bases map to TRBD1. The ends lost 7 bases at V and 5 bases at J; junction bases unmatched: 9. CDR1 LNHDA and CDR2 SQIVND come from the germline V gene (reference sequence). The CDR3 runs 16 residues.

The chain recombines TRBV9 with TRBJ1-2, with 7 bases that match TRBD1. Trimming removed 3 bases from V and 4 bases from J; junction bases left unmatched: 9. From germline, CDR1 is SGDLS and CDR2 YYNGEE. The CDR3 sequence is 15 residues long. As DNA, the CDR3 is TGTGCCAGCAGCGGTAGACAGGGTCGCGGCTATGGCTACACCTTC. Amino acid sequence: CASSGRQGRGYGYTF.

The chain recombines TRBV20-1 with TRBJ2-1, with a weak D call TRBD2 (7 bases). The CDR3 sequence is 17 residues long. Germline V gene sequence: CDR1 DFQATT, CDR2 SNEGSKA (reference sequence). V dropped 1 base and J dropped 5 bases, with 21 bases sitting between them. The CDR3 is CSARAPRGRGPNNEQFF. Here the CDR3 DNA reads TGCAGTGCTAGAGCGCCTCGGGGGCGGGGGCCAAACAATGAGCAGTTCTTC.

CDR3 loop: CSARESGQQNSPLHF. The CDR3 nucleotides read TGCAGTGCTAGAGAATCGGGACAGCAAAATTCACCCCTCCACTTT. V usage is TRBV20-1 and J usage is TRBJ1-6, with 7 nucleotides matching TRBD1. Germline values: CDR1 DFQATT, CDR2 SNEGSKA (reference sequence). The CDR3 is made up of 15 amino acids. V trimming: 0 bases; J trimming: 7 bases; junction bases outside the gene matches: 6.